This T cell receptor beta chain was sequenced during a study of regulatory T cells in long-lasting Graves disease listed by TCRdb under 2021. Broadly, across the study: Antithyroid drugs had been taken for less than 3 months by newly diagnosed Graves' disease patients. Persistent Graves' disease patients were compared with newly diagnosed Graves' disease patients by peripheral blood TCR sequencing and RNA sequencing. The study was registered as a clinical trial and conducted in China. TCR sequencing covered approximately 13 persistent and some 20 newly diagnosed Graves' disease patients, about 35 samples in total.

Library prep was done by multiplex PCR. Instrument on record: Illumina HiSeq 4000. TCR beta libraries were built with iRepertoire HTBI primers and Arm-PCR amplification of CDR3 regions. Before sequencing, the PCR products underwent gel purification. In the original analysis: Gene usage analysis of CDR3 amino acid clonotypes relied on the 62 TRBV and about 15 TRBJ segments identified across samples. COPE and FqMerger were used to merge filtered high-quality paired reads into contigs. BLAST was used to align contigs to the IMGT TRBV, TRBD and TRBJ reference genes, and CDR3 was defined following IMGT. Highly expanded clones were defined as clonotypes with a frequency above 0.1%. Shannon entropy served as the measure of repertoire diversity, while the Gini coefficient captured V-J evenness. A clonotype was considered public if more than one individual shared it. TCRdb ran its own pipeline on the public reads, namely fastp trimming at Q25 and MiXCR clone calling, and kept in-frame beta chains. CDR3 protein sequences are deduplicated, and each keeps its most common genes and DNA. The V and J calls and clone size are TCRdb's, not the authors'. Here the sample has about 460,000 distinct CDR3 sequences; 14% occur a single time. Of the sample, under 20% falls within the top ten clones.

For this clonotype: Its antigen remains undetermined. No base-level quality is on record; no much larger clone is a single base apart.

Reading the label with the study, this specimen's time point is: newly diagnosed GD, antithyroid drugs for less than 3 months. For both TCR sequencing and RNA sequencing, RNA was extracted from PBMCs in TRIzol. The diagnosis of Graves' disease followed American Thyroid Association guidelines. The patients came from an endocrinology department in Xi'an, China. From each patient, approximately 10 milliliters of peripheral blood was collected into an EDTA anticoagulant tube. PBMCs were isolated by Ficoll Paque Plus density gradient separation without further T cell sorting. An Agilent 2100 Bioanalyzer and agarose gel were used to check RNA quality, and a NanoDrop 2000 was used to measure RNA concentration. The CDR3 contains 14 residues, cysteine and phenylalanine counted. The entry retains the CDR3 DNA only, 42 bases that are in frame from base 1. Deletion took 0 bases off V and 5 bases off J, with a span of 7 bases between the germline ends. As encoded in the germline V gene, CDR1 is SGHTA while CDR2 is FQGTGA.

The paper as a whole reports these results and caveats: Persistent disease showed preferential use of TRBV28, TRBJ1-2 and TRBJ2-5, whereas newly diagnosed disease favored TRBV20-1 and TRBJ2-1. The authors noted that the small sample size was a limitation that may lower accuracy. Sequencing and analysis were restricted to the TCR beta chain. Persistent Graves' disease patients showed lower TCR Shannon entropy and fewer highly expanded clones than newly diagnosed patients, suggesting clonal expansion. Patients with persistent disease shared more public clonotypes (about 2,500) than newly diagnosed patients did (approximately 970). Peripheral blood alone was examined, since thyroid tissue, which constituted the primary lesion, could not be accessed.

The sample was also reused in another study, on T cells in Graves' hyperthyroidism and ophthalmopathy. The second study's paper adds: A patient counted as having stable Graves' hyperthyroidism if no progression to ophthalmopathy occurred over 18 months of follow-up. The hyperthyroidism patients were between 18 and 65 years old and newly diagnosed, with a disease duration of less than 2 months. Any patient with an uncontrolled infection, another autoimmune disease, pregnancy or lactation was excluded. Clinical symptoms, serum thyroxine and TRAb, thyroid ultrasound, and orbital computed tomography formed the basis for the diagnoses. A first-round RT-PCR of the TCR CDR3 used the HTBI primer set with the Qiagen OneStep RT-PCR kit. Most expanded thyroid clonotypes (frequency above 0.001) were also found in blood, which suggests that blood repertoires may mirror thyroid immune responses. In cross-validation, a model built on a 13 V-J signature told ophthalmopathy apart from stable hyperthyroidism with approximately 90% sensitivity and roughly 83% specificity, and in testing the same model reached 80%/75%. In validation, the model predicted progression to ophthalmopathy with approximately 69% sensitivity and around 72% specificity, a median of around six months before onset. TCR V-J signatures able to tell the groups apart were searched for in a discovery cohort of 100 patients, of whom under 45 had Graves' ophthalmopathy and about 60 had stable Graves' hyperthyroidism. Prospective prediction of ophthalmopathy was tested in an independent validation cohort consisting of about 20 hyperthyroidism patients and about 17 patients who later progressed to ophthalmopathy. The 100 discovery patients were randomly split 7:3 into training and test sets. In addition, the study compared T-cell repertoires in thyroid tissue and in blood from six Graves' hyperthyroidism patients. Following sampling, methimazole starting at 30 mg daily was given to hyperthyroidism patients, and high-dose intravenous methylprednisolone was given to ophthalmopathy patients. A second multiplex PCR round built the libraries, followed by size selection and purification. Libraries were sequenced paired-end with 100 bp reads on an Illumina HiSeq2000. SOAPnuke was used to process the raw data, throwing out any read that contained adapters or uncalled bases, had a mean Phred below 15, or lacked an exact constant-primer or identifier match. COPE v1.2.5 was used to merge the high-quality paired reads, and each unique nucleotide sequence was defined as a clonotype. Clonotypes were aligned to IMGT TRBV, TRBD and TRBJ reference segments using MiTCR v1.1. Only V-J combinations with frequency above 0.0001, covering 99.2% of repertoires, were analysed. A TCS score was defined as the ratio between F50 (clonal expansion) and ExV (chaos), using BLOSUM62-based TCRdist between CDR3 peptides within each V-J. Welch's t-statistics and random forest reduced around 520 V-J features to some 14, which were used in a naive Bayes classifier (R e1071). No statistical method was used to set the sample size in advance, and investigators knew the group allocation. The paper reports TCR Vbeta CDR3 sequencing of over 120 peripheral blood samples: 43 ophthalmopathy, fewer than 80 hyperthyroidism and about 17 progressor patients.

This receptor was identified in a woman aged 45-65 years with Graves disease. Donor details come from another sample of the same person, matched by shared clones. The sequence joins TRBV7-3 to TRBJ2-2; the D gene cannot be named for sure. The specimen was peripheral blood mononuclear cells (PBMCs), collected at new diagnosis, from a patient treated with antithyroid drugs. CDR3 loop: CASSLTMETGELFF. At the DNA level, the sequence is TGTGCCAGCAGCTTAACGATGGAGACCGGGGAGCTGTTTTTT.